This T cell receptor (beta chain) is from a study of T-cell reconstitution after alpha-beta-depleted transplantation in children (dated by TCRdb to the mid-2010s). Notes on the research overall: T-cell immune reconstitution after TCRalphabeta/CD19-depleted allogeneic hematopoietic cell transplantation in children was quantitatively tracked in the study by means of TCR repertoire profiling.

Germline trimming amounts to 4 bases on V and 15 bases on J, with 12 as the count of junction bases outside the gene matches. The CDR3 spans 14 residues, from the cysteine through the phenylalanine. Only the CDR3 region is kept as DNA, spanning 42 bases read in frame from base 1. CDR1 and CDR2 are read off the germline V gene as MDHEN and SYDVKM. Here is what the overall study found, with its caveats: In some patients, high TCRbeta diversity at day 60 was attributed to recipient T cells and intrathymic progenitors that had survived conditioning. Apparently early alphabetaT-cell count recovery about two months after transplant reportedly relied on only several hundred rapidly expanded clones derived from non-depleted graft cells. Over the following months the frequencies of hyperexpanded clones went down, and after one year T-cell counts and TCRbeta diversity were mostly credited to newly produced T cells.

The library relied on PCR. TCRdb records Illumina HiSeq 2500 as the sequencer. TCR libraries were prepared with molecular barcoding, using unique molecular identifiers to normalize TCRbeta repertoire quantification. In-frame beta chains were kept once TCRdb had trimmed the public reads at Q25 with fastp and called clones with MiXCR. When rows share a CDR3 protein, they turn into one entry using the most common DNA and genes. This sample gives some 48,000 distinct CDR3 sequences in total; approximately 6% of them show up just once. Over 25% of the sample is in the top ten clones. The time point label corresponds to: day 60 (about 2 months) after transplantation. The treatment or condition label, as the study defines it: allogeneic hematopoietic cell transplantation with graft depleted of TCRalphabeta T cells and CD19 B cells. Transplant recipients were children who received TCRalphabeta/CD19-depleted allogeneic hematopoietic cell grafts.

About this clonotype itself: It lacks a known antigen. The record has no base qualities; no much larger clone is one base away.

The sample in question was PBMCs, mostly from graft donor cells, obtained 60 days after TCRalphabeta/CD19-depleted stem cell transplant. The rearranged segments are TRBV28 and TRBJ2-1; TRBD2 fits 10 bases in the junction. The TCR comes from a female patient between 2 and 15 years old who had a stem cell transplant for aplastic anemia, so the T cells may come from the graft donor. The DNA reads as follows: TGTGCCAGCAGTTACTTAACTAAGCGGGAGGGGATGTTCTTC. It encodes CASSYLTKREGMFF.